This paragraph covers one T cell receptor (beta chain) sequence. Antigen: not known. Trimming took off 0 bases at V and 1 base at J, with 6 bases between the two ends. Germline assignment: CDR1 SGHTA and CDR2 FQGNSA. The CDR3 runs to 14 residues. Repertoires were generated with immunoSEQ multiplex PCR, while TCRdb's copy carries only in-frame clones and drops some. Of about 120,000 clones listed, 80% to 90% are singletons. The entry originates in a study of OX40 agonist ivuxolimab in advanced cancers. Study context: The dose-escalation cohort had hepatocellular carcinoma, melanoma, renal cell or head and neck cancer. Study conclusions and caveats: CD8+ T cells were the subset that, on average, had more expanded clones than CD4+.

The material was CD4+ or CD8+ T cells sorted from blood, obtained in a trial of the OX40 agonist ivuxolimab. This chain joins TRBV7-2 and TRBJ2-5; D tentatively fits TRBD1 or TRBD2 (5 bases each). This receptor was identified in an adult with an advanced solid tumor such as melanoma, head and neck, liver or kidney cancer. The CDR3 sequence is CASSLAGVQETQYF. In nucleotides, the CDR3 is TGTGCCAGCAGCTTAGCGGGGGTCCAAGAGACCCAGTACTTC.